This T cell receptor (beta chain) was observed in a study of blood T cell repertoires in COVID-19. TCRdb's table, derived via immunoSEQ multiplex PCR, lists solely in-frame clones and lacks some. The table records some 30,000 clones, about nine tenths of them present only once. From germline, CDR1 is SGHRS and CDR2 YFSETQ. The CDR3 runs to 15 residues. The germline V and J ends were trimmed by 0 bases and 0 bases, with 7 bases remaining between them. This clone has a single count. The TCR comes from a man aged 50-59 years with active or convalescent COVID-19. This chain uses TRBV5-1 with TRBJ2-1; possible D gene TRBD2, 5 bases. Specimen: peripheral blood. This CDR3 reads CASSLELDSYNEQFF. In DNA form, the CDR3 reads TGCGCCAGCAGCTTGGAACTAGACTCCTACAATGAGCAGTTCTTC.